This T cell receptor (beta chain) was recovered during a study of T cells after posttransplantation cyclophosphamide. The study, taken as a whole, reports: TRB clonality was highly associated with recipient CMV seropositivity and reactivation. Donor CD8+ memory clones often dominated recipient blood repertoires at later times. TRB overlap between skin or GI tissue T cells and blood was limited.

This clone appeared many times. The antigen is not known. Clones were sequenced by immunoSEQ multiplex PCR, and TCRdb holds only the in-frame ones, with some missing. Recorded here are 38,000 or so clones, with no singletons, and the ten leading clones hold around 2.5%. The CDR3 covers 12 residues. The germline gives CDR1 SGHNT, CDR2 YYREEE (reference sequence). The ends were cut back, 5 bases at V and 5 bases at J, with 7 bases in the middle. This related bone marrow graft donor gave peripheral blood on the day of marrow donation. V gene TRBV5-4 combines with J gene TRBJ2-2; D is perhaps TRBD2 (6 bases). The sequence was obtained from a man aged 45 to 65 in good health, CMV-negative, and a related stem cell transplant donor. Specimen: PBMCs. CDR3 amino acids: CASRGTTGELFF. In DNA form, the CDR3 reads TGTGCCAGCAGGGGGACTACCGGGGAGCTGTTTTTT.